The entry that follows covers one T cell receptor beta chain sequence. Its antigen remains unidentified. It was with a sample-barcoded 5' primer and a J-beta primer mix that a second PCR of roughly 7 to 12 cycles was run. TCRdb re-called the 5' RACE reads with MiXCR, one entry per CDR3 protein. The sample shows around 1.5 million distinct CDR3 sequences, roughly 40% of them seen only once. This sample is drawn from a study of blood T cells in healthy people across ages. Donors were systemically healthy Caucasian individuals from Russia aged about 6 to 90 years. The sample, 7.5 to 10 milliliters of peripheral blood, was drawn from each donor. The study, taken as a whole, reports: Age brought a roughly linear fall in TCR beta diversity measured per million T cells.

Germline V gene lookup returns CDR1 DFQATT and CDR2 SNEGSKA (reference sequence). This CDR3 is built from 14 residues. Material for sequencing was blood. The clonotype was recovered from a woman younger than 35 in good health. The V call is TRBV20-1, the J call TRBJ1-2; D unclear. The CDR3 here is CSAELEGRGYGYTF. CDR3 DNA sequence: TGCAGCGCCGAGTTGGAGGGCCGGGGCTATGGCTACACCTTC.